Each of the 2 T cell receptor beta chains below was sequenced from the same sample in a study of blood T cell repertoires in COVID-19. Method: immunoSEQ multiplex PCR; TCRdb's copy keeps in-frame clones and lacks some. This table holds about 58,000 clones, about 88% found once. The sample was peripheral blood. The receptors here all came from a woman aged 55-69 years with active COVID-19.

This chain joins TRBV9 and TRBJ2-7; TRBD1 might be the D (5 bases). The CDR3 is made up of 14 amino acids. The V gene's germline CDR1 is SGDLS and CDR2 YYNGEE. The ends were cut back, 0 bases at V and 2 bases at J, with 9 bases in the middle. CDR3 sequence reads: CASSVEQDPYEQYF. The CDR3 DNA follows: TGTGCCAGCAGCGTAGAACAGGATCCCTACGAGCAGTACTTC.

The J gene is TRBJ1-6, the V gene TRBV28; 7 bases are shared with TRBD1. The germline CDR1 and CDR2 sequences are MDHEN and SYDVKM. The junction had 2 bases not matched to a gene; V was cut back by 4 bases and J by 2 bases. The CDR3 is 15 residues long. CDR3 nucleotides: TGTGCCAGCAGTTCTACAGGGGCCTATAATTCACCCCTCCACTTT. It is translated as CASSSTGAYNSPLHF.